This TCR beta chain was retrieved from a study of T cell changes during pregnancy in multiple sclerosis. Germline V gene sequence: CDR1 LNHDA, CDR2 SQIVND (reference sequence). V was pared by 1 base and J by 1 base, with 6 bases of the junction left unmatched. CDR3 size: 17 residues. Assay: immunoSEQ multiplex PCR; the TCRdb copy retains only in-frame clones and omits some. The table records 10,000 to 15,000 clones, approximately 89% of them present only once. This clone has more than one count but fewer than ten. The chain joins TRBV19 to TRBJ1-2; 10 bases agree with TRBD1. The sequence derives from a female donor in good health, enrolled as a control in a pregnancy study. Sequenced here: CD8+ T cells from peripheral blood mononuclear cells, sampled in the second trimester of pregnancy. CDR3 sequence (DNA): TGTGCCAGTAGTATAGTCCGGGACAGGGGCGTTAACTATGGCTACACCTTC. Its translation is CASSIVRDRGVNYGYTF.